This TCR beta chain comes out of a study of tumor-infiltrating lymphocytes in primary liver carcinoma. Across the study: The neoplasms were of stage T1-T3 N0M0, with dimensions of about 4.2 to 11 cm across. Sample yields, roughly 3.65 to 8 million productive TCRbeta reads, were similar across the tissue types. General study points: CD8+ and CD4+ repertoires went uncompared, the samples being bulk unsorted.

A primer matching the constant region was used to make TCR beta cDNA from around 460 ng of total RNA. What produced the TCR beta libraries was three nested multiplex PCR rounds using slightly modified ARM-PCR. Use of TRBV1-TRBV30 forward primers with a C-beta reverse primer characterized the first two PCR rounds, which lasted around 10 cycles each. TCRdb independently ran MiXCR on the multiplex PCR reads; one entry per CDR3 protein. The table lists over 250,000 distinct CDR3 sequences, almost 60% of them singletons. This CDR3 is built from 19 residues. Comments on this clonotype: Its antigen is unidentified. One junction end disagrees with the germline gene, perhaps due to a read error.

The study extracted blood RNA from unsorted whole blood and also extracted germline DNA. The receptor was derived from a woman aged 25-40 years with primary liver carcinoma and hepatitis B virus infection. Sequencing input: peripheral blood. The chain combines TRBV12-3 or TRBV12-4 with TRBJ2-2; D may be TRBD1 (6 bases). The CDR3 DNA follows: TGTGCCAGCAGAGAGTATCGCAGCGAGAGGGGGTTCAACACCGGGAAGCTGTTTTTT. It is translated as CASREYRSERGFNTGKLFF.